Listed here are 4 T cell receptor beta chains from one sample, sequenced in a study of vaccination effects on CD4 cells after COVID-19 (dated by TCRdb to between 2021 and 2024). The ViraFEST assay stimulated PBMC with viral peptide pools and then used TCR sequencing to identify antigen-specific CD4+ T cell clonotypes by expansion. After roughly 11 days of culture, CD4+ T cells were isolated with the EasySep CD4+ T cell isolation kit. The absence of prior SARS-CoV-2 infection in healthy vaccine recipients was confirmed by negative nucleocapsid antibodies before and after vaccination. Libraries were built with the immunoSEQ multiplex PCR assay. TCRdb stores this immuneACCESS table with in-frame sequences only. Part of the clones is absent; in the studies checked, under half of the shortfall reflects unresolved V genes, and no reason is known for the rest. The sample records roughly 65,000 clones, 65% to 85% of which are singletons. The ten largest make up around 2.8% of the sample.

These receptors' targets are unknown. This material consisted of CD4+ T cells from PBMCs cultured with HCoV-NL63 spike peptides, taken before COVID-19 vaccination. The cell subset or site tag for this specimen amounts to: HCoV-NL63 spike overlapping peptide pool stimulation. The receptors come from a human donor who received a COVID-19 vaccine.

This chain links TRBV2 with TRBJ2-5, with 10 bases lining up with TRBD1. The CDR3 sequence is 14 residues long. With 6 bases clipped from V and 3 bases from J, the junction kept 4 bases outside the gene matches. CDR1 and CDR2 from the germline V gene are SNHLY and FYNNEI. The CDR3 region has the DNA TGTGCCAGCAGCGTCGGGACAGGGGAAGAGACCCAGTACTTC. It specifies CASSVGTGEETQYF.

This clone occurred once. This chain joins TRBV6-4 and TRBJ1-1, with TRBD1 as a possible D gene (6 bases). CDR1 and CDR2 (germline): MRHNA, SNTAGT. CDR3 length: 13 amino acids. Trimming took 2 bases from V and 10 from J, leaving 14 bases between them. This chain's CDR3 is CASSDGGAWGAFF. CDR3 nucleotide sequence: TGTGCCAGCAGTGACGGGGGCGCCTGGGGAGCTTTCTTT.

The chain uses TRBV14 and TRBJ2-1, with a weak D call TRBD1 (6 bases). The CDR3 consists of 16 residues. In germline, CDR1 is SGHDN, CDR2 FVKESK. V was cut by 1 base and J by 1 base, with 11 bases left in between. CDR3 DNA sequence: TGTGCCAGCAGCCAAGCTGCCAGGGGATCCTACAATGAGCAGTTCTTC. It yields the protein CASSQAARGSYNEQFF.

This rearrangement joins TRBV19 to TRBJ1-5; D gene uncertain. Germline CDR1 is LNHDA and CDR2 is SQIVND (reference sequence). The CDR3 sequence is 14 residues long. V shed 7 bases and J shed 3 bases, with 13 bases lying between them. This CDR3 is CASKKRVDNQPQHF. CDR3 coding DNA: TGTGCCAGTAAGAAAAGGGTTGACAATCAGCCCCAGCATTTT. The full variable domain, its missing parts supplied by reference TRBV19 and TRBJ1-5, is DGGITQSPKYLFRKEGQNVTLSCEQNLNHDAMYWYRQDPGQGLRLIYYSQIVNDFQKGDIAEGYSVSREKKESFPLTVTSAQKNPTAFYLCASKKRVDNQPQHFGDGTRLSIL.